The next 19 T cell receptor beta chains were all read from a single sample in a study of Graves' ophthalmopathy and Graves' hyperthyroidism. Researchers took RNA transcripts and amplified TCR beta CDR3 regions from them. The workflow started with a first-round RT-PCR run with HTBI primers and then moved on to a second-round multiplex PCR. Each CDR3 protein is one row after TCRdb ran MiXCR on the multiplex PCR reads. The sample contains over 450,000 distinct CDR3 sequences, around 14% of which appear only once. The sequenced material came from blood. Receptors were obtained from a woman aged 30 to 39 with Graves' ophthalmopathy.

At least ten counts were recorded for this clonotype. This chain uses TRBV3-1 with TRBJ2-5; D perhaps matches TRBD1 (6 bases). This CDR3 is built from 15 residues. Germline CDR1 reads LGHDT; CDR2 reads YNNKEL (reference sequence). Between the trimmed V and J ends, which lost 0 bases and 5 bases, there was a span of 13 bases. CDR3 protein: CASSQDIQGLETQYF. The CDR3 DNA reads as TGTGCCAGCAGCCAAGATATACAGGGCCTTGAGACCCAGTACTTC.

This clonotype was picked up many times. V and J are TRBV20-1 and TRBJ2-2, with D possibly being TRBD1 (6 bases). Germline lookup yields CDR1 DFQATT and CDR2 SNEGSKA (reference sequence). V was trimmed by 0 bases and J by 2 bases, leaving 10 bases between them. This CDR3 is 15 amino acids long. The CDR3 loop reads CSARDTDRNTGELFF. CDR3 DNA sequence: TGCAGTGCTAGAGATACGGACAGAAACACCGGGGAGCTGTTTTTT.

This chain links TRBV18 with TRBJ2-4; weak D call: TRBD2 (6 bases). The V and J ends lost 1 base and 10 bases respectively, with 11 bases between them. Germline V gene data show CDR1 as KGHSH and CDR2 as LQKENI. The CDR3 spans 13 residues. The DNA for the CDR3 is TGTGCCAGCTCACCACTGGGGGGAGATATTCAGTACTTC. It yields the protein CASSPLGGDIQYF.

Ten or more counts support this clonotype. The CDR3: CASSRLDRGQVYTF. CDR3 coding DNA: TGTGCCAGCAGCCGCTTGGACAGGGGGCAAGTCTACACCTTC. V and J are TRBV6-5 and TRBJ1-2; 11 positions agree with TRBD1. Germline V gene sequence: CDR1 MNHEY, CDR2 SVGAGI. After removal of 6 bases from V and 10 bases from J, the junction contained 10 bases not matched to a gene. The CDR3 contains 14 residues.

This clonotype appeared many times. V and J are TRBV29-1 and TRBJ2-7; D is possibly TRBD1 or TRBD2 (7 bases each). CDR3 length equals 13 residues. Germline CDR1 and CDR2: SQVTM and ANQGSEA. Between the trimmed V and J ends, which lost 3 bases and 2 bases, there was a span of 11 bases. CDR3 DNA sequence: TGCAGCGTTGACAGGGGGGGCCCCTACGAGCAGTACTTC. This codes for CSVDRGGPYEQYF.

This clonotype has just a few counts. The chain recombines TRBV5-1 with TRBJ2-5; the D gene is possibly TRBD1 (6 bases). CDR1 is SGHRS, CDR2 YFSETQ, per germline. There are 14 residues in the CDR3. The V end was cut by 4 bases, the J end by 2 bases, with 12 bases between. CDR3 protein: CASSATGWQETQYF. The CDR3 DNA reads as TGCGCCAGCAGCGCGACAGGTTGGCAAGAGACCCAGTACTTC.

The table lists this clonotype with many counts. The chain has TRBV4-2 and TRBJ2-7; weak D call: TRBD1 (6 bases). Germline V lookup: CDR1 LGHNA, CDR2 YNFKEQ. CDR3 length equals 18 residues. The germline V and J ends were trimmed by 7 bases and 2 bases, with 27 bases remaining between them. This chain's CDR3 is CASTQGPAIPTLPYEQYF. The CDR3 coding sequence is TGTGCCAGCACCCAGGGGCCGGCCATACCGACTCTACCCTACGAGCAGTACTTC.

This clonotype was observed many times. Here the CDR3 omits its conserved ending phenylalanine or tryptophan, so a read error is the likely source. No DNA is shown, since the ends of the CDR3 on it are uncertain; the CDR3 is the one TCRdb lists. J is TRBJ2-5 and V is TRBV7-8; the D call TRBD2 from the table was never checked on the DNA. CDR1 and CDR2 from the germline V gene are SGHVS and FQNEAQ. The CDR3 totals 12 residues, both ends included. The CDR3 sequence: CASSLGRGAQIL.

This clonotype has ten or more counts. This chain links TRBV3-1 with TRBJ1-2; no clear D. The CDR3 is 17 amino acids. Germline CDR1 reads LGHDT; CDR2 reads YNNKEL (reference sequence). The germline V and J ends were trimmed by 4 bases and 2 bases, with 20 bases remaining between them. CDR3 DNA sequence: TGTGCCAGCAGCCTCGAAGAGGTACGGGGTCTGAACTATGGCTACACCTTC. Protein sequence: CASSLEEVRGLNYGYTF.

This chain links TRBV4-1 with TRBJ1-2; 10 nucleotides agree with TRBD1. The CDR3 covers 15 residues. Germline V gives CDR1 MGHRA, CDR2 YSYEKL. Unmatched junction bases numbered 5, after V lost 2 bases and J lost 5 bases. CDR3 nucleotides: TGCGCCAGCAGCCAACAGACAGGGGGCGGTTATGGCTACACCTTC. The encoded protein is CASSQQTGGGYGYTF.

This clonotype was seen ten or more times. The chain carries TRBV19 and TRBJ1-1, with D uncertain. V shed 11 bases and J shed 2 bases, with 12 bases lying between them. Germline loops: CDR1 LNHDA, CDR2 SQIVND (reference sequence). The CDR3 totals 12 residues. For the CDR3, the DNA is TGTGCCGTGGGAGACGGTAACACTGAAGCTTTCTTT. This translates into CAVGDGNTEAFF.

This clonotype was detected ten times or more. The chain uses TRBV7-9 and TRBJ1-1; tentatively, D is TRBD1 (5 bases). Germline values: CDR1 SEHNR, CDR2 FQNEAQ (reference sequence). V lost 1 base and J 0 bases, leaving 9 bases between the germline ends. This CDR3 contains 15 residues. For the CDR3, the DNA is TGTGCCAGCAGCTTAGATGGGGCCGTGAACACTGAAGCTTTCTTT. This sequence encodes CASSLDGAVNTEAFF.

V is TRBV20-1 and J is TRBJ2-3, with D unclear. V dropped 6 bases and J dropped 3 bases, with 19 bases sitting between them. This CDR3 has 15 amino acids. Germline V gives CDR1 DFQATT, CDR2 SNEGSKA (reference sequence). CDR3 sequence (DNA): TGCAGTGCAGCCCCGGGTTCAGATAATACAGATACGCAGTATTTT. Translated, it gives CSAAPGSDNTDTQYF.

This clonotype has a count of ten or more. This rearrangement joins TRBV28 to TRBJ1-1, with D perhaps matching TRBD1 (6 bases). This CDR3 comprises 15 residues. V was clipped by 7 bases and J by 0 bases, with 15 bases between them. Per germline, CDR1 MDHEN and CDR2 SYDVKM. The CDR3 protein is CASIEQGQMNTEAFF. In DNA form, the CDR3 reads TGTGCCAGCATCGAACAGGGCCAAATGAACACTGAAGCTTTCTTT.

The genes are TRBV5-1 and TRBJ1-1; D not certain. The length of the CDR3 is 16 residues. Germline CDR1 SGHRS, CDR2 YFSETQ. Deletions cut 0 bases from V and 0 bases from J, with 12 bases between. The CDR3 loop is CASSLVGGTMNTEAFF. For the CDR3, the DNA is TGCGCCAGCAGCTTGGTAGGCGGTACCATGAACACTGAAGCTTTCTTT.

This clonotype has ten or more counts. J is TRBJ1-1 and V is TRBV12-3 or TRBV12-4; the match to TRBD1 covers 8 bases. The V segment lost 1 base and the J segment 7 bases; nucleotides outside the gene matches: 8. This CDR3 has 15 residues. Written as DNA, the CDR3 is TGTGCCAGCAGTTTAGTTCAGGGGGCGCGGAATGAAGCTTTCTTT. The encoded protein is CASSLVQGARNEAFF.

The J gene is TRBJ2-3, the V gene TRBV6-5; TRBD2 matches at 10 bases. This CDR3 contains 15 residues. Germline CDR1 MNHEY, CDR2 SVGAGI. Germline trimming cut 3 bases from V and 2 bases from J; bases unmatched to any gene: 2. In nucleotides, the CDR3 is TGTGCCAGCAGTTATAGCGGGGGGTCCACAGATACGCAGTATTTT. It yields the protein CASSYSGGSTDTQYF.

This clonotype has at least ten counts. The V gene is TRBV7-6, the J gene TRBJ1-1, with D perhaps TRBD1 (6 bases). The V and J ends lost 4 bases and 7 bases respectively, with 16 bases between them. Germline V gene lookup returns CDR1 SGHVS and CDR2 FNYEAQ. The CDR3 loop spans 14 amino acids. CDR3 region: CASSSLRQGSEAFF. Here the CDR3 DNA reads TGTGCCAGCAGCTCCCTCAGGCAGGGGAGTGAAGCTTTCTTT.

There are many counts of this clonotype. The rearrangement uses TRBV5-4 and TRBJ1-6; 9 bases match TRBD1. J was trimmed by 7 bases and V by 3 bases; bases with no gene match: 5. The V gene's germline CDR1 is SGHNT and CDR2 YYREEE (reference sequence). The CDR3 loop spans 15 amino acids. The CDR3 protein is CASSSLGTGNSPLHF. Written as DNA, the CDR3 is TGTGCCAGCAGCTCTCTGGGGACAGGGAATTCACCCCTCCACTTT.